This T cell receptor (beta chain) was retrieved from a study of blood T cell repertoires in COVID-19. Study background: The analysed material was cDNA or gDNA that came from T cells, B-cell-depleted T cells, or PBMCs.

The CDR3 contains 14 residues. CDR1 and CDR2 (germline): MNHEY, SVGAGI. The V end lost 7 bases, the J end lost 7 bases, and 19 bases lay between the germline ends. Individuals drawn from around 25 US areas were about 18 to 95 years old. Categorization into cohorts depended on clinical history that participants reported. Resolution of symptoms, clearance, or two negative PCRs was present in recovered Cohort 3 donors. The method was immunoSEQ multiplex PCR; TCRdb's version includes in-frame clones alone and lacks a portion of them. The sample shows around 330,000 clones, 75% to 90% of them seen only once.

The gene calls are TRBV6-5 and TRBJ1-2; D might be TRBD1 (6 bases). This receptor was taken from a man in his sixties who had recovered from COVID-19. The sample comprised PBMCs or T cells enriched from blood (not recorded which). CDR3: CASTLAQGNAGYTF. The CDR3 DNA sequence: TGTGCCAGCACCCTGGCACAGGGCAACGCTGGCTACACCTTC.